The following is a T cell receptor (beta chain) sequence with its context. Its antigen is unknown. A much larger clone differs by one base, so this may be a read error. V gave up 6 bases and J gave up 0 bases, with 15 bases separating them. The CDR3 consists of 16 residues. Germline CDR1 MNHNS, CDR2 SASEGT. For TCR beta, libraries came from iRepertoire HTBI primers and Arm-PCR of CDR3 regions. Via MiXCR, TCRdb re-called the multiplex PCR reads, giving one row per CDR3 protein. The sample comprises 200,000 to 300,000 distinct CDR3 sequences, roughly a fifth of which are singletons, and approximately 15% rests with the top ten. This sample's time point: newly diagnosed GD, antithyroid drugs for less than 3 months. There was RNA extracted from PBMCs, and the TCR library was made from it. Graves' disease diagnosis followed American Thyroid Association guidelines. This specimen comes from a study of regulatory T cells in long-lasting Graves disease. For the study at large: Patients newly diagnosed with Graves' had been on antithyroid drugs for under 3 months. Findings and caveats of the study: Persistent disease samples used TRBV28, TRBJ1-2 and TRBJ2-5 preferentially.

The chain couples TRBV6-1 to TRBJ1-5; D is perhaps TRBD1 (5 bases). The TCR originated in a female donor with Graves disease. The sequences come from peripheral blood mononuclear cells (PBMCs), collected at new diagnosis, from a patient treated with antithyroid drugs. CDR3 coding DNA: TGTGCCAGCAGCAGACAGTTCGATAATAGCAATCAGCCCCAGCATTTT. This translates into CASSRQFDNSNQPQHF.